A single sample gave rise to the 4 T cell receptor beta chains below, sequenced in a study of cytomegalovirus exposure and HLA in healthy donors. Primers for the PCR totalled 60 Vbeta and 13 Jbeta. Sequencing was performed with immunoSEQ multiplex PCR; in TCRdb, only in-frame clones are kept and a portion is missing. The table shows about 130,000 clones, with approximately 87% occurring only once. Sequenced: PBMCs. Receptors were obtained from a man aged 18 to 30 in good health and CMV-seropositive.

This clone was seen only a few times. The chain uses TRBV4-1 and TRBJ1-5, with 9 nucleotides matching TRBD1. Germline CDR1 MGHRA, CDR2 YSYEKL. This CDR3 has 17 amino acids. V trimming: 3 bases; J trimming: 1 base; junction bases outside the gene matches: 7. The CDR3 protein is CASSHQTGTGSNQPQHF. CDR3 coding DNA: TGCGCCAGCAGCCACCAAACCGGGACAGGGAGCAATCAGCCCCAGCATTTT.

V usage is TRBV7-9 and J usage is TRBJ1-1; 9 nucleotides align to TRBD1. The CDR3 loop spans 17 amino acids. From germline, CDR1 is SEHNR and CDR2 FQNEAQ (reference sequence). V gave up 5 bases and J gave up 3 bases; unmatched junction bases: 13. Here the CDR3 reads CASSPGGLQGAYTEAFF. In DNA form, the CDR3 reads TGTGCCAGCAGCCCTGGGGGGCTACAGGGGGCTTACACTGAAGCTTTCTTT.

This clone has just one count. This rearrangement joins TRBV28 to TRBJ2-3, with D uncertain. The CDR3 consists of 11 residues. Trimming shortened V by 8 bases and J by 3 bases, and 6 bases separated the two germline ends. Germline V gene sequence: CDR1 MDHEN, CDR2 SYDVKM. DNA of the CDR3: TGTGCCAGCTTAGAGACAGATACGCAGTATTTT. Amino acid sequence: CASLETDTQYF.

The chain uses TRBV11-3 and TRBJ2-1, with TRBD2 identical over 10 bases. Trimming at V came to 5 bases and at J to 0 bases, leaving 4 bases not matched to a gene. The germline V gene encodes CDR1 SGHNT and CDR2 YENEEA. This CDR3 has 16 residues. CDR3 in DNA: TGTGCCAGCAGCCCACGGACTAGCGGCTCCTACAATGAGCAGTTCTTC. Amino acid sequence: CASSPRTSGSYNEQFF. Using reference TRBV11-3 and TRBJ2-1 for the parts outside the CDR3, the full variable domain is EAGVVQSPRYKIIEKKQPVAFWCNPISGHNTLYWYLQNLGQGPELLIRYENEEAVDDSQLPKDRFSAERLKGVDSTLKIQPAELGDSAVYLCASSPRTSGSYNEQFFGPGTRLTVL.